The clone carrying this TCR beta chain turned up a few times. What it binds is not known. This entry belongs to a study of cytomegalovirus exposure and HLA in healthy donors. Study-wide points: Immune exposure information available was restricted to CMV serostatus. An Asian-associated ancestry cluster reportedly showed fewer N-insertions than the roughly 670-donor mean in a later analysis.

V lost 3 bases and J 1 base, leaving 4 bases between the germline ends. Germline loops: CDR1 SNHLY, CDR2 FYNNEI. This CDR3 region has 12 residues. Vbeta (60) and Jbeta (13) primers were used in the PCR. Some clones are missing from TCRdb's copy, which holds only in-frame ones; the method was immunoSEQ multiplex PCR. The sample has approximately 100,000 clones; 76% are singletons. Source material: PBMCs. The chain is built from TRBV2 and TRBJ2-7; D not certain. This sequence was found in a woman aged 45-65 years in good health and CMV-seropositive. The CDR3 DNA follows: TGTGCCAGCAGTGACCTATCCTACGAGCAGTACTTC. Translation gives CASSDLSYEQYF.